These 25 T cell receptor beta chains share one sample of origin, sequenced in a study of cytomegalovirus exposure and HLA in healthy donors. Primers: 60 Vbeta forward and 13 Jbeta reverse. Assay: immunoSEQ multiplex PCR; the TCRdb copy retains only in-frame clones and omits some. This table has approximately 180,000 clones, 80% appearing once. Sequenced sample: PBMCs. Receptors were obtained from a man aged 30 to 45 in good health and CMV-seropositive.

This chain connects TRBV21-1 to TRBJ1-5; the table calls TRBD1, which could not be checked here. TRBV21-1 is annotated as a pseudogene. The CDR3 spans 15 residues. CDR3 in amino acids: CAAGSPGQCNQPQHF. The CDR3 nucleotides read TGTGCCGCCGGATCCCCGGGACAGTGCAATCAGCCCCAGCATTTT.

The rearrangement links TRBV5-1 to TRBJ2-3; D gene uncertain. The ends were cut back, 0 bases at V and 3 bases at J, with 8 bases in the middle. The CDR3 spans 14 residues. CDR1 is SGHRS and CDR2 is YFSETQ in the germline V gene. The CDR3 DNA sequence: TGCGCCAGCAGCTTGGGCGGCGGAACAGATACGCAGTATTTT. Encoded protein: CASSLGGGTDTQYF.

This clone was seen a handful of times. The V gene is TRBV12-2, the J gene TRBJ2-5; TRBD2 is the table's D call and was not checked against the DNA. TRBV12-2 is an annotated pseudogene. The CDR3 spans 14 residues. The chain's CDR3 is CASRLLAEQETQYF. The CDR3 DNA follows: TGTGCAAGTCGCTTACTAGCGGAGCAAGAGACCCAGTACTTC.

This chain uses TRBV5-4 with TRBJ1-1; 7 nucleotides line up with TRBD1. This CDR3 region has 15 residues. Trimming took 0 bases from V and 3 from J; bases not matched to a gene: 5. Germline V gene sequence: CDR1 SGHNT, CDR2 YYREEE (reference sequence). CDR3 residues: CASSLAIQGDTEAFF. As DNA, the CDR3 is TGTGCCAGCAGCTTGGCAATCCAGGGGGACACTGAAGCTTTCTTT. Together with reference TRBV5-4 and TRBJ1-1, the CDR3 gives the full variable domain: ETGVTQSPTHLIKTRGQQVTLRCSSQSGHNTVSWYQQALGQGPQFIFQYYREEENGRGNFPPRFSGLQFPNYSSELNVNALELDDSALYLCASSLAIQGDTEAFFGQGTRLTVV.

CDR3 sequence: CASSQERSGGISNQPQHF. The DNA of the CDR3 is TGCGCCAGCAGCCAAGAAAGGTCAGGGGGAATAAGCAATCAGCCCCAGCATTTT. J is TRBJ1-5 and V is TRBV4-1; 7 bases align to TRBD1. The CDR3 loop spans 18 amino acids. In germline, CDR1 is MGHRA, CDR2 YSYEKL. V lost 0 bases and J lost 1; bases outside the gene matches: 9.

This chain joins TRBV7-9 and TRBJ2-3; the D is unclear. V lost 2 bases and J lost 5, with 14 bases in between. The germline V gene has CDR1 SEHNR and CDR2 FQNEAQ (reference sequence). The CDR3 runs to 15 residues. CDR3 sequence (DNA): TGTGCCAGCAGCTTATCCTGGGTTACAGAAGATACGCAGTATTTT. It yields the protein CASSLSWVTEDTQYF.

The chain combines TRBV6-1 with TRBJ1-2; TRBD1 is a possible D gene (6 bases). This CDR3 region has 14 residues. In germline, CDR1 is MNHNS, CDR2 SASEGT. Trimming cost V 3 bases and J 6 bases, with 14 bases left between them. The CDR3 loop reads CASSDSGRGNGYTF. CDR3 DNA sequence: TGTGCCAGCAGTGATTCGGGCAGGGGAAATGGCTACACCTTC.

The CDR3 DNA is TGCGCCAGCAGCCAAGAACTAGGTATCCGAAACTACGAGCAGTACTTC. Protein: CASSQELGIRNYEQYF. The chain joins TRBV4-3 to TRBJ2-7, with a possible D match to TRBD2 (5 bases). V was cut by 0 bases and J by 3 bases, with 15 bases left in between. Germline values: CDR1 LGHNA, CDR2 YSLEER. The CDR3 contains 16 residues.

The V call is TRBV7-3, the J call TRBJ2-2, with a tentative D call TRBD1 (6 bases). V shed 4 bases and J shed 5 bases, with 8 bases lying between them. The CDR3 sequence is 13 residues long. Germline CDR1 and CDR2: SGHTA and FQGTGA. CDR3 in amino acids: CASSSTGTGELFF. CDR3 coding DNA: TGTGCCAGCAGCTCTACAGGGACCGGGGAGCTGTTTTTT. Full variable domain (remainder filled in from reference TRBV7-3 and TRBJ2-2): GAGVSQTPSNKVTEKGKYVELRCDPISGHTALYWYRQSLGQGPEFLIYFQGTGAADDSGLPNDRFFAVRPEGSVSTLKIQRTERGDSAVYLCASSSTGTGELFFGEGSRLTVL.

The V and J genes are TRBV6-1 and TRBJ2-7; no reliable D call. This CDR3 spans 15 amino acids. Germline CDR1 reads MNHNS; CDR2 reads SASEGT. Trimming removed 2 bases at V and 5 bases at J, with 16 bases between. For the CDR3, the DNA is TGTGCCAGCAGTGAAATCTTTGTAGTAGCCAACGAGCAGTACTTC. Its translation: CASSEIFVVANEQYF.

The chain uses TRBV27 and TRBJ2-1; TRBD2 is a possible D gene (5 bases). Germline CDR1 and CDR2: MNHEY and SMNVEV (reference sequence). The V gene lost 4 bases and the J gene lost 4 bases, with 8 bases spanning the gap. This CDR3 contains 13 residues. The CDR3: CASSYERYNEQFF. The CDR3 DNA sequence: TGTGCCAGCAGTTACGAGCGGTACAATGAGCAGTTCTTC.

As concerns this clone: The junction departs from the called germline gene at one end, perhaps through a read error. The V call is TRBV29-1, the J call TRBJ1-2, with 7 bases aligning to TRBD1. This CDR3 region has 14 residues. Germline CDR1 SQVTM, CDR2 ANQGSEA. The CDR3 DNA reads TGCAGCGCCGGCCCGGACAGGTTTCGCTATAGCTACACCTTC. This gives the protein CSAGPDRFRYSYTF.

The CDR3 protein is CASSYYQGLDEKLFF. CDR3 sequence (DNA): TGTGCCAGCAGTTACTACCAGGGGTTGGATGAAAAACTGTTTTTT. This chain joins TRBV6-5 and TRBJ1-4; D might be TRBD1 (6 bases). CDR1 is MNHEY and CDR2 is SVGAGI in the germline V gene. CDR3 length equals 15 residues. Trimming took 1 base from V and 6 from J, leaving 12 bases between them.

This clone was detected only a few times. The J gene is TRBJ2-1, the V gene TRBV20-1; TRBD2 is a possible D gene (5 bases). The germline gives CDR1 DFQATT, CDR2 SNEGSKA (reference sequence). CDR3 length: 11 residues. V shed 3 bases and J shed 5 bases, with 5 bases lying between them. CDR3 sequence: CSARRDNEQFF. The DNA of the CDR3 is TGCAGTGCTAGGCGGGACAATGAGCAGTTCTTC.

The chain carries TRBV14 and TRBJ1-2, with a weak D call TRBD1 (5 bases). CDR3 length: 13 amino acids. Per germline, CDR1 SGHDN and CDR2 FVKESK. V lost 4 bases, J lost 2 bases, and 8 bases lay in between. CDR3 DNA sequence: TGTGCCAGCAGCCTGGACAAGAACTATGGCTACACCTTC. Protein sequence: CASSLDKNYGYTF.

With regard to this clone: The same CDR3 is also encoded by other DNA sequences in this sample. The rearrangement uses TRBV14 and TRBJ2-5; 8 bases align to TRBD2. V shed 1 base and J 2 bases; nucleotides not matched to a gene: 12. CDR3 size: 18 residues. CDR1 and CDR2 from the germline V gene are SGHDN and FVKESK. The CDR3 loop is CASSQGSSGRGLQETQYF. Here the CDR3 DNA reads TGTGCCAGCAGCCAAGGTTCCAGCGGGAGAGGGCTGCAAGAGACCCAGTACTTC.

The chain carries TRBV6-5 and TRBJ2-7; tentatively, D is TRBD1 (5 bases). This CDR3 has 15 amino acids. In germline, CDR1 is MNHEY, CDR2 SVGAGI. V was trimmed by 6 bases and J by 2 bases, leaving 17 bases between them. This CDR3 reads CASSPVTGKTYEQYF. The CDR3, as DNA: TGTGCCAGCAGCCCCGTAACAGGAAAGACCTACGAGCAGTACTTC.

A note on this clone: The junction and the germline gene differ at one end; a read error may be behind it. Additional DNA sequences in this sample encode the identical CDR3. The chain's CDR3 is CASSPSGGTGELFF. The CDR3 nucleotides are TGTGCCAGCAGTCCCTCAGGGGGAACCGGGGAGCTGTTCTTT. The V call is TRBV7-3, the J call TRBJ2-2, with 7 nucleotides matching TRBD1. Germline V gives CDR1 SGHTA, CDR2 FQGTGA. The CDR3 is made up of 14 amino acids.

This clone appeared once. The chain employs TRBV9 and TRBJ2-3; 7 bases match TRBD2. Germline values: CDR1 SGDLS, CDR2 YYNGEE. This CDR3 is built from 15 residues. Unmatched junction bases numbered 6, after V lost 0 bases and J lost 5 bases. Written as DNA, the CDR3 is TGTGCCAGCAGCGTAGACGGGAGGATGGTAGATACGCAGTATTTT. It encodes CASSVDGRMVDTQYF.

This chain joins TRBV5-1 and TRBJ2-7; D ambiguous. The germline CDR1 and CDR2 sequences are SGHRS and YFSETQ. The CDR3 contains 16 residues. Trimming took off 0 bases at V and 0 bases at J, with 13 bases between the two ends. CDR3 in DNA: TGCGCCAGCAGCTTGGGTTCACACCAAAGCTCCTACGAGCAGTACTTC. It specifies CASSLGSHQSSYEQYF.

CDR3 protein: CASSQVTGGNEQFF. CDR3 nucleotide sequence: TGCGCCAGCAGCCAAGTAACAGGGGGCAATGAGCAGTTCTTC. V and J are TRBV4-3 and TRBJ2-1, with 8 nucleotides matching TRBD1. CDR1 is LGHNA and CDR2 is YSLEER in the germline V gene. After removal of 1 base from V and 6 bases from J, the junction contained 2 bases not matched to a gene. The CDR3 spans 14 residues.

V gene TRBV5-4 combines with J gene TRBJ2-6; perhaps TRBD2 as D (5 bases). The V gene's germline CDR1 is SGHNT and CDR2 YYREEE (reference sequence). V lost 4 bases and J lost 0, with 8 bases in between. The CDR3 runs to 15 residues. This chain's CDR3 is CASSPGGSGANVLTF. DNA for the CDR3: TGTGCCAGCAGCCCTGGAGGCTCTGGGGCCAACGTCCTGACTTTC. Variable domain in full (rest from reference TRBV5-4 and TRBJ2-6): ETGVTQSPTHLIKTRGQQVTLRCSSQSGHNTVSWYQQALGQGPQFIFQYYREEENGRGNFPPRFSGLQFPNYSSELNVNALELDDSALYLCASSPGGSGANVLTFGAGSRLTVL.

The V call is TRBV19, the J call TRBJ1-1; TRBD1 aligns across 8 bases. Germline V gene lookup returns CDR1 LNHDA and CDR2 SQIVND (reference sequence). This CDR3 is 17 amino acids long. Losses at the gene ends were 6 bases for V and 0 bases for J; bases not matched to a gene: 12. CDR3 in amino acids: CASRKRDRIRMNTEAFF. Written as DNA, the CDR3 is TGTGCCAGTAGGAAGCGGGACAGGATCAGAATGAACACTGAAGCTTTCTTT.

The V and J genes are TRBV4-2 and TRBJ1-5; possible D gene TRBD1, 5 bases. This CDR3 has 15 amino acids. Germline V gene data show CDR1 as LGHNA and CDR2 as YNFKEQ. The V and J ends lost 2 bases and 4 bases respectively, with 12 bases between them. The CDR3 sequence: CASSQSRGENQPQHF. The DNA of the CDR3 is TGTGCCAGCAGCCAATCCCGGGGGGAGAATCAGCCCCAGCATTTT.

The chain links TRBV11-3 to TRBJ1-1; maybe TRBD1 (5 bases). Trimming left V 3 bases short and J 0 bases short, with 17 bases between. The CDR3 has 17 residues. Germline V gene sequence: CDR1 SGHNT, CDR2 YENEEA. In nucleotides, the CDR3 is TGTGCCAGCAGCTTTTCCTTACTGACAGTGATGAACACTGAAGCTTTCTTT. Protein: CASSFSLLTVMNTEAFF.